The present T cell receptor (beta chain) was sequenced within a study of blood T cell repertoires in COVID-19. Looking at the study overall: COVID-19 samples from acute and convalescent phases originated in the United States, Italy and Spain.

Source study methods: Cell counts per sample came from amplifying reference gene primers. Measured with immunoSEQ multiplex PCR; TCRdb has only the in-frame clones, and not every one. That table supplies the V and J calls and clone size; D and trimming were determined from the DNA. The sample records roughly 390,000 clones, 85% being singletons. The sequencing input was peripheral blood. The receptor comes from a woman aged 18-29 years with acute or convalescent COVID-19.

CDR3 loop: CASSPGTGRNTIYF. The CDR3 nucleotides are TGCGCCAGCAGCCCGGGGACAGGGCGAAACACCATATATTTT. The rearrangement links TRBV5-1 to TRBJ1-3; the match to TRBD1 covers 9 bases. Germline assignment: CDR1 SGHRS and CDR2 YFSETQ. The junction had 4 bases not matched to a gene; V was cut back by 4 bases and J by 5 bases. The CDR3 runs 14 residues.